This T cell receptor beta chain is from a study of blood T cell repertoires in COVID-19. Overall study: Samples came from the United States, Italy and Spain, spanning acute and convalescent COVID-19. From T cells, B-cell-depleted T cells, or PBMCs came the material, which was cDNA or gDNA.

V lost 1 base, J lost 7 bases, and 10 bases stayed unmatched. CDR3 length equals 16 residues. CDR1 is SGHVS and CDR2 is FNYEAQ in the germline V gene. In the study's own analysis: Estimates of nucleated cell counts were drawn from the amplification of reference gene primers. Generated by immunoSEQ multiplex PCR, the TCRdb table keeps only in-frame clones and is missing some. The V and J calls and clone size come from that table; D and trimming were worked out from the DNA. The sample lists about 180,000 clones; 89% were seen once. The chain links TRBV7-6 to TRBJ2-7, with 10 nucleotides matching TRBD1. Specimen: peripheral blood. The TCR sequence derives from a man between 18 and 35 years old who had recovered from COVID-19. CDR3 nucleotides: TGTGCCAGCAGCTTAGGTTCGGGACAGGGGTCTGGGGAGCAGTACTTC. This translates into CASSLGSGQGSGEQYF.